One and the same sample provided the 18 T cell receptor beta chains below, sequenced in a study of cytomegalovirus exposure and HLA in healthy donors. The data were produced by immunoSEQ multiplex PCR, yet TCRdb's version contains in-frame clones alone and is incomplete. The sample holds about 360,000 clones, approximately 90% seen once. Sequenced input: PBMCs. These receptors were collected from a woman between 18 and 29 years old in good health and CMV-seronegative.

The rearrangement links TRBV28 to TRBJ2-1; 8 bases fit TRBD2. With 6 bases clipped from V and 7 bases from J, the junction kept 8 bases outside the gene matches. Germline assignment: CDR1 MDHEN and CDR2 SYDVKM. This CDR3 is built from 14 residues. The CDR3 is CASRPGGGRNEQFF. In DNA, the CDR3 is TGTGCCAGCAGGCCGGGAGGGGGGCGGAATGAGCAGTTCTTC.

The CDR3: CASSPSDRENQPQHF. CDR3 sequence (DNA): TGTGCCAGCTCACCATCGGACAGGGAGAATCAGCCCCAGCATTTT. J is TRBJ1-5 and V is TRBV18; 8 bases align to TRBD1. Germline V gene sequence: CDR1 KGHSH, CDR2 LQKENI. This CDR3 region has 15 residues. V dropped 2 bases and J dropped 4; count of bases not matched to a gene: 4.

The J gene is TRBJ2-3, the V gene TRBV7-6, with 13 positions matching TRBD2. Trimming at V came to 4 bases and at J to 2 bases, leaving 3 bases not matched to a gene. The CDR3 loop spans 16 amino acids. In germline, CDR1 is SGHVS, CDR2 FNYEAQ. The CDR3: CASSSGTSGVTDTQYF. DNA of the CDR3: TGTGCCAGCAGCTCCGGGACTAGCGGGGTCACAGATACGCAGTATTTT.

The genes are TRBV4-2 and TRBJ2-7; possibly TRBD1 for D (5 bases). Germline V gives CDR1 LGHNA, CDR2 YNFKEQ. The V and J ends lost 0 bases and 7 bases respectively, with 13 bases between them. The CDR3 spans 14 residues. The CDR3 DNA follows: TGTGCCAGCAGCCAAGAGGATAAGGGGATGGAGCAGTACTTC. It translates to CASSQEDKGMEQYF.

The chain joins TRBV29-1 to TRBJ1-1; 9 bases align to TRBD1. Germline-derived CDR1 and CDR2 are SQVTM and ANQGSEA. V dropped 1 base and J dropped 0; count of bases not matched to a gene: 3. The CDR3 has 15 residues. The CDR3 loop is CSVEGGQGLNTEAFF. The CDR3 coding sequence is TGCAGCGTTGAAGGGGGACAGGGCTTGAACACTGAAGCTTTCTTT.

This CDR3 reads CASSGGQLNTEAFF. CDR3 bases: TGTGCCAGCAGCGGAGGACAGCTTAACACTGAAGCTTTCTTT. This chain links TRBV5-4 with TRBJ1-1; perhaps TRBD1 as D (6 bases). In germline, CDR1 is SGHNT, CDR2 YYREEE (reference sequence). V shed 4 bases and J shed 2 bases, with 12 bases lying between them. The CDR3 is 14 residues long.

The J gene is TRBJ2-3, the V gene TRBV30, with unresolved D. V shed 0 bases and J shed 6 bases, with 7 bases lying between them. From germline, CDR1 is GTSNPN and CDR2 SVGIG (reference sequence). This CDR3 contains 12 residues. The CDR3 loop is CAWSVNRDTQYF. DNA for the CDR3: TGTGCCTGGAGTGTAAATCGGGATACGCAGTATTTT.

This clone was observed a few times. The genes are TRBV5-4 and TRBJ1-6; tentatively, D is TRBD1 (5 bases). Germline V CDR1 and CDR2: SGHNT, YYREEE (reference sequence). The CDR3 covers 17 residues. The V end lost 0 bases, the J end lost 0 bases, and 10 bases lay between the germline ends. The CDR3: CASSLADKSSYNSPLHF. Written as DNA, the CDR3 is TGTGCCAGCAGCTTGGCGGACAAGAGCTCCTATAATTCACCCCTCCACTTT. The full variable domain, with the rest looked up from reference TRBV5-4 and TRBJ1-6, is ETGVTQSPTHLIKTRGQQVTLRCSSQSGHNTVSWYQQALGQGPQFIFQYYREEENGRGNFPPRFSGLQFPNYSSELNVNALELDDSALYLCASSLADKSSYNSPLHFGNGTRLTVT.

The chain carries TRBV19 and TRBJ1-4, with D unresolved. The CDR3 covers 15 residues. Trimming shortened V by 2 bases and J by 8 bases, and 15 bases separated the two germline ends. Germline lookup yields CDR1 LNHDA and CDR2 SQIVND (reference sequence). CDR3 bases: TGTGCCAGTAGTATATTAGGAGAAGTCGGGGAAAAACTGTTTTTT. This codes for CASSILGEVGEKLFF.

The sample holds one count of this clone. This sequence joins TRBV7-8 and TRBJ2-7; TRBD2 matches at 7 bases. V was clipped by 4 bases and J by 5 bases; unmatched bases: 8. CDR1 SGHVS and CDR2 FQNEAQ come from the germline V gene. This CDR3 has 14 amino acids. The DNA of the CDR3 is TGTGCCAGCAGCTCGGGGCTGACTAGCAACGAGCAGTACTTC. Protein: CASSSGLTSNEQYF.

The chain combines TRBV5-6 with TRBJ2-3, with unresolved D. Germline V gene data show CDR1 as SGHDT and CDR2 as YYEEEE. The CDR3 is 14 amino acids. Trimming left V 0 bases short and J 2 bases short, with 7 bases between. This chain's CDR3 is CASSLGHNTDTQYF. CDR3 nucleotides: TGTGCCAGCAGCTTGGGACACAACACAGATACGCAGTATTTT. The whole variable domain, remainder taken from reference TRBV5-6 and TRBJ2-3, is DAGVTQSPTHLIKTRGQQVTLRCSPKSGHDTVSWYQQALGQGPQFIFQYYEEEERQRGNFPDRFSGHQFPNYSSELNVNALLLGDSALYLCASSLGHNTDTQYFGPGTRLTVL.

This clone was detected a few times. This rearrangement joins TRBV7-9 to TRBJ2-7; 9 nucleotides align to TRBD1. J lost 5 bases, V lost 1 base, and 3 bases had no gene match. This CDR3 contains 14 residues. CDR1 is SEHNR, CDR2 FQNEAQ, per germline (reference sequence). The CDR3 sequence: CASSLGTGENEQYF. CDR3 nucleotides: TGTGCCAGCAGCTTAGGGACAGGGGAGAACGAGCAGTACTTC.

The CDR3 spells CASATDRVGTDTQYF. In DNA, the CDR3 is TGTGCCAGCGCCACCGACAGGGTGGGTACAGATACGCAGTATTTT. V and J are TRBV27 and TRBJ2-3; 7 bases agree with TRBD1. Germline V gene sequence: CDR1 MNHEY, CDR2 SMNVEV (reference sequence). The CDR3 totals 15 residues. The V and J ends lost 8 bases and 3 bases, in that order; junction bases with no gene match: 11.

This clone was found once. This CDR3 is also generated by other DNA sequences in the sample. The chain has TRBV27 and TRBJ1-1; TRBD1 is a possible D gene (6 bases). There are 14 residues in the CDR3. Germline V gene data show CDR1 as MNHEY and CDR2 as SMNVEV (reference sequence). Trimming took off 3 bases at V and 4 bases at J, with 12 bases between the two ends. The CDR3 spells CASSFRGLGTEAFF. The CDR3 DNA is TGTGCCAGCAGTTTCAGGGGATTGGGCACTGAAGCTTTCTTT.

The sample holds one count of this clone. The chain combines TRBV7-9 with TRBJ1-1; 11 nucleotides line up with TRBD1. Germline V gene sequence: CDR1 SEHNR, CDR2 FQNEAQ (reference sequence). Trimming cost V 4 bases and J 0 bases; bases outside gene matches: 4. The CDR3 spans 16 residues. This chain's CDR3 is CASSSRDRGLNTEAFF. DNA for the CDR3: TGTGCCAGCAGCTCCAGGGACAGGGGGTTGAACACTGAAGCTTTCTTT.

The rearrangement joins TRBV10-2 to TRBJ2-1; 11 positions match TRBD1. This CDR3 is built from 13 residues. The junction had 7 bases not matched to a gene; V was cut back by 5 bases and J by 13 bases. Germline V gene data show CDR1 as WSHSY and CDR2 as SAAADI. DNA for the CDR3: TGCGCCAGCAGTCGTGGACAGGGGGCGTCTCAGTTCTTC. Protein: CASSRGQGASQFF.

This chain uses TRBV28 with TRBJ1-2; the D gene is possibly TRBD1 (5 bases). Looked up from germline, CDR1 is MDHEN and CDR2 is SYDVKM. This CDR3 is built from 14 residues. The ends were cut back, 7 bases at V and 4 bases at J, with 16 bases in the middle. The DNA for the CDR3 is TGTGCCAGCACCCGGGGGGGGGATTTCTATGGCTACACCTTC. It translates to CASTRGGDFYGYTF.

This clone was seen a few times. The J gene is TRBJ2-5, the V gene TRBV19; D gene ambiguous. CDR1 and CDR2 (germline): LNHDA, SQIVND (reference sequence). The CDR3 sequence is 13 residues long. V lost 1 base and J 1 base, leaving 4 bases between the germline ends. The CDR3 DNA is TGTGCCAGTAGTATAGCGGGCCAAGAGACCCAGTACTTC. It yields the protein CASSIAGQETQYF.